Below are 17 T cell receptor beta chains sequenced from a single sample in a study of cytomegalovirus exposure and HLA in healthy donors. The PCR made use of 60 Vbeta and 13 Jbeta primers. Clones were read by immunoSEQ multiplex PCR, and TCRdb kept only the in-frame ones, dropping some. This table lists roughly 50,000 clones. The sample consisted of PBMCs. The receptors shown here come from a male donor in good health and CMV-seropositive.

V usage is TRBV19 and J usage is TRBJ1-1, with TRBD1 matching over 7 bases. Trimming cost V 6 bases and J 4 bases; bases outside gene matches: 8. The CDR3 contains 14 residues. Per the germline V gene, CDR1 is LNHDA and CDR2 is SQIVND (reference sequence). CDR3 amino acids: CASSQTGMGTEAFF. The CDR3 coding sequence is TGTGCCAGTAGCCAGACAGGGATGGGCACTGAAGCTTTCTTT.

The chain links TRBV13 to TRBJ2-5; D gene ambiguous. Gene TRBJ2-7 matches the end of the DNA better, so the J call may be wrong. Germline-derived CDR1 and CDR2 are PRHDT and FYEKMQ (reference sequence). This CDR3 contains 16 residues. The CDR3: CASSLLNFSPENEQYF. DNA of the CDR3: TGTGCCAGCAGCTTACTGAATTTTAGTCCGGAGAACGAGCAGTACTTC.

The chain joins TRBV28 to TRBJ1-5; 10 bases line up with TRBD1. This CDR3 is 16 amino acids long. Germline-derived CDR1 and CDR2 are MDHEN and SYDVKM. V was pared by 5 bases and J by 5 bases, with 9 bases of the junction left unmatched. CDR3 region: CASSQLRTGGHQPQHF. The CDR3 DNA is TGTGCCAGCAGTCAGCTCCGGACAGGGGGTCATCAGCCCCAGCATTTT.

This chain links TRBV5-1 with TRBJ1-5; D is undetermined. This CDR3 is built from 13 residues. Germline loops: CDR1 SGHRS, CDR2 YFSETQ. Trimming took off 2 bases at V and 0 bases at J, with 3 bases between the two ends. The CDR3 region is CASSLYSNQPQHF. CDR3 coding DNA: TGCGCCAGCAGCTTATATAGCAATCAGCCCCAGCATTTT. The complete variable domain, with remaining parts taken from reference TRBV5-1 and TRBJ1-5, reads KAGVTQTPRYLIKTRGQQVTLSCSPISGHRSVSWYQQTPGQGLQFLFEYFSETQRNKGNFPGRFSGRQFSNSRSEMNVSTLELGDSALYLCASSLYSNQPQHFGDGTRLSIL.

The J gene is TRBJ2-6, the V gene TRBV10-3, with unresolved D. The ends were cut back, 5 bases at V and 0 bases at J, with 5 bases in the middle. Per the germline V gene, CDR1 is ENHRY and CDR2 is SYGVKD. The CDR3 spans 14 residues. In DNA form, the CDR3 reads TGTGCCATCAGTCCCTACTCTGGGGCCAACGTCCTGACTTTC. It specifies CAISPYSGANVLTF.

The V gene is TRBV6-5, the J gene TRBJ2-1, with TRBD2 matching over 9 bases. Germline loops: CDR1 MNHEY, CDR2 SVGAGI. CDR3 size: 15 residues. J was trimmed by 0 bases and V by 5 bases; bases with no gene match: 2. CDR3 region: CASSRSGSSYNEQFF. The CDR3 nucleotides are TGTGCCAGCAGTCGTAGCGGGAGCTCCTACAATGAGCAGTTCTTC.

CDR3 amino acids: CSVLGTGGLYEQYF. Written as DNA, the CDR3 is TGCAGCGTCCTCGGGACAGGGGGTCTCTACGAGCAGTACTTC. The chain employs TRBV29-1 and TRBJ2-5; TRBD1 aligns across 11 bases. The DNA end is more similar to TRBJ2-7, so the J call may be wrong. Germline CDR1 is SQVTM and CDR2 is ANQGSEA. CDR3 size: 14 residues.

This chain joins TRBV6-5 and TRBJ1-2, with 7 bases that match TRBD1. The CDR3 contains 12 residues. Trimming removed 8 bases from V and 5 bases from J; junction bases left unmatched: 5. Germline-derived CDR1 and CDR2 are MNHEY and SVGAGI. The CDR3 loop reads CASGDRVYGYTF. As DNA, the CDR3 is TGTGCCAGCGGAGACAGGGTTTATGGCTACACCTTC.

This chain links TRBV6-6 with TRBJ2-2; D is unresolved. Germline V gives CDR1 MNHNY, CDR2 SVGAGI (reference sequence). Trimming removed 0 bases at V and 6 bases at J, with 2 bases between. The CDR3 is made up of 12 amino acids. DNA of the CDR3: TGTGCCAGCAGTTACTCCGCCGGGGAGCTGTTTTTT. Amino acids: CASSYSAGELFF.

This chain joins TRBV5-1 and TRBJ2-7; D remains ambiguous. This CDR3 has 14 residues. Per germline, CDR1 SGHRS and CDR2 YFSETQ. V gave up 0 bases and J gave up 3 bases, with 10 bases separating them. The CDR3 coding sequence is TGCGCCAGCAGCTTGGCCTCGACACTCTACGAGCAGTACTTC. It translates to CASSLASTLYEQYF.

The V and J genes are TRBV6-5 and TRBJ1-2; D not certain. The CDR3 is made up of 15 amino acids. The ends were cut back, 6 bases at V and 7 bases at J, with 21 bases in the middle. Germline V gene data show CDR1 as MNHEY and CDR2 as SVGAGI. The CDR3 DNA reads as TGTGCCAGCAGCCTGGGTGGAGGGTGGGAGTCTGGCTACACCTTC. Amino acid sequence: CASSLGGGWESGYTF.

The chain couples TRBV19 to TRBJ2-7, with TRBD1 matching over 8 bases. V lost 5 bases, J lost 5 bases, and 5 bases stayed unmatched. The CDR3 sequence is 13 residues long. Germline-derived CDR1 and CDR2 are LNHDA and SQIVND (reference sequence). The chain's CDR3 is CASSGDRYHEQYF. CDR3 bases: TGTGCCAGTAGTGGGGACAGGTACCACGAGCAGTACTTC.

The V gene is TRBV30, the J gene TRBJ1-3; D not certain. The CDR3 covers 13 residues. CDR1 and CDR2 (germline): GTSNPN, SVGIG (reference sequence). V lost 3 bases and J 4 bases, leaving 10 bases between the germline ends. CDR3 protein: CAWRNDTGNTIYF. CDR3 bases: TGTGCCTGGAGGAACGACACCGGAAACACCATATATTTT.

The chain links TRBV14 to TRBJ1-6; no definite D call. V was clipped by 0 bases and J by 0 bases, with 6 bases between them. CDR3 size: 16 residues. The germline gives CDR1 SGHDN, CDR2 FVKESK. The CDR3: CASSQEVSSYNSPLHF. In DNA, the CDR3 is TGTGCCAGCAGCCAAGAAGTTAGCTCCTATAATTCACCCCTCCACTTT.

The CDR3 coding sequence is TGTGCCAGCAGTTACTCCCCAGGGTCATGGTATGGCTACACCTTC. Protein sequence: CASSYSPGSWYGYTF. The chain couples TRBV6-6 to TRBJ1-2; tentative D call: TRBD1 (5 bases). V lost 0 bases and J lost 5, with 13 bases in between. The CDR3 covers 15 residues. The V gene's germline CDR1 is MNHNY and CDR2 SVGAGI (reference sequence).

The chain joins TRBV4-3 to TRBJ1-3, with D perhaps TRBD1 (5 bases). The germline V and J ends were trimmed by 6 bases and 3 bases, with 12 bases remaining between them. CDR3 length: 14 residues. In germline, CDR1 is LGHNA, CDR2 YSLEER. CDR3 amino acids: CASSTTRVGNTIYF. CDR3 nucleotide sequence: TGCGCCAGCAGTACCACCAGGGTTGGAAACACCATATATTTT.

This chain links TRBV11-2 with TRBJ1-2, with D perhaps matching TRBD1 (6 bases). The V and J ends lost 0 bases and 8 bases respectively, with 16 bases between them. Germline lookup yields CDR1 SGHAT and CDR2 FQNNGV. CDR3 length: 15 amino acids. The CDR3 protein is CASSLDQWQGYGYTF. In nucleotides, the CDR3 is TGTGCCAGCAGCTTAGATCAATGGCAGGGGTACGGCTACACCTTC.